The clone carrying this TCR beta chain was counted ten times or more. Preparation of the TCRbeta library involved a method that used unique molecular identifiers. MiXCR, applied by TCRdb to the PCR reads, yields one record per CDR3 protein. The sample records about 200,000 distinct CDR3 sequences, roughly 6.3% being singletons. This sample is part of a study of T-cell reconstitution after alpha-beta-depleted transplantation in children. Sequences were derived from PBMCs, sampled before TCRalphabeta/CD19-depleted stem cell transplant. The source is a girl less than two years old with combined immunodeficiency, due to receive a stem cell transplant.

CDR3 sequence: CSVLAGSTDTQYF. CDR3 sequence (DNA): TGCAGCGTACTAGCGGGGAGCACAGATACGCAGTATTTT. The chain combines TRBV29-1 with TRBJ2-3; 10 bases are shared with TRBD2. This CDR3 has 13 residues. V was clipped by 6 bases and J by 0 bases; unmatched bases: 0. Germline V lookup: CDR1 SQVTM, CDR2 ANQGSEA.